Listed below are T cell receptor beta chains from one sample, sequenced in a study of T cell repertoires in cytomegalovirus infection. TCRdb re-called the reads with MiXCR, one entry per CDR3 protein. Here the sample spans 68,000 or so distinct CDR3 sequences, 20% to 25% being singletons. No cognate antigen is known for these TCRs. The sample was PBMCs, sequenced either directly or after in vitro stimulation (not recorded which). The receptors shown here come from a human donor in good health (CMV status not recorded). Some clones in this sample may be carry-over from other donors' samples. The CDR3 runs from the conserved cysteine through the conserved F or W. The order of the fields is clone size, V gene, D gene, J gene, CDR3 DNA, CDR3 protein. The D gene is left open where the match is weak. Size tells how often a clone was seen (once, few, many) or the class of an expanded clone, and some rows leave it out.

size: few
V: TRBV7-6
D: .
J: TRBJ2-2
DNA: TGTGCCAGCAGCTTAACGGTTGCGAACACCGGGGAGCTGTTTTTT
CDR3: CASSLTVANTGELFF

size: .
V: TRBV29-1
D: TRBD1
J: TRBJ1-2
DNA: TGCAGCGGATTGGACAGGGGGATCTATGGCTACACCTTC
CDR3: CSGLDRGIYGYTF

size: .
V: TRBV28
D: .
J: TRBJ1-2
DNA: TGTGCCAGCAGTTCCGGGGTCGGCTATGGCTACACCTTC
CDR3: CASSSGVGYGYTF

size: few
V: TRBV4-1
D: .
J: TRBJ1-1
DNA: TGCGCCAGCAGCCAAGGGAACACTGAAGCTTTCTTT
CDR3: CASSQGNTEAFF

size: few
V: TRBV29-1
D: .
J: TRBJ1-1
DNA: TGCAGCGCATCTGCTCGTGGGGGCCAAATGAACACTGAAGCTTTCTTT
CDR3: CSASARGGQMNTEAFF

size: few
V: TRBV6-1
D: .
J: TRBJ1-3
DNA: TGTGCCAGCAGCAGAAGCCCGGGGGGCTCTGGAAACACCATATATTTT
CDR3: CASSRSPGGSGNTIYF

size: .
V: TRBV6-6
D: .
J: TRBJ1-1
DNA: TGTGCCAGCACCCTACAGACTGGACGGAGTGAAGCTTTCTTT
CDR3: CASTLQTGRSEAFF

size: many
V: TRBV7-2
D: .
J: TRBJ1-5
DNA: TGTGCCAGCAGCTTAGTTCCAGACTATAGCAATCAGCCCCAGCATTTT
CDR3: CASSLVPDYSNQPQHF

size: few
V: TRBV9
D: .
J: TRBJ2-1
DNA: TGTGCCAGCAGCGTAGGGGGGGACTCGTCCTACAATGAGCAGTTCTTC
CDR3: CASSVGGDSSYNEQFF

size: .
V: TRBV4-1
D: .
J: TRBJ1-5
DNA: TGCGCCAGCAGCCAAGACAGGGGACGCCTCCCCCAGCATTTT
CDR3: CASSQDRGRLPQHF

size: few
V: TRBV6-6
D: .
J: TRBJ1-4
DNA: TGTGCCACCACTAGACGATCTAATGAAAAACTGTTTTTT
CDR3: CATTRRSNEKLFF

size: .
V: TRBV15
D: .
J: TRBJ2-7
DNA: TGTGCCACCAGCACCGTCGACAAGACCTACGAGCAGTACTTC
CDR3: CATSTVDKTYEQYF

size: .
V: TRBV7-8
D: .
J: TRBJ1-3
DNA: TGTGCCAGCAGCTTAGCCGACACTGGAAACACCATATATTTT
CDR3: CASSLADTGNTIYF

size: once
V: TRBV28
D: .
J: TRBJ2-7
DNA: TGTGCCAGCAGTTTAAACCTGGGCGGGACGGGACCCTCCCAGCAGTACTTC
CDR3: CASSLNLGGTGPSQQYF

size: .
V: TRBV20-1
D: .
J: TRBJ2-1
DNA: TGCAGTGCTAGAGGGTTTAGCGGAGTGGAGACCTACAATGAGCAGTTCTTC
CDR3: CSARGFSGVETYNEQFF

size: few
V: TRBV2
D: TRBD1
J: TRBJ2-7
DNA: TGTGCCAGCAGTGAAGGGGGACAGGCCCCCTACGAGCAGTACTTC
CDR3: CASSEGGQAPYEQYF

size: few
V: TRBV28
D: .
J: TRBJ1-2
DNA: TGTGCCAGCAGTTTATCCGTGGATCCCGACGGCTACACCTTC
CDR3: CASSLSVDPDGYTF

size: few
V: TRBV6-2/TRBV6-3
D: .
J: TRBJ2-3
DNA: TGTGCCAGCAGTTACCAGGGGTTGGTTGCAGATACGCAGTATTTT
CDR3: CASSYQGLVADTQYF

size: .
V: TRBV20-1
D: TRBD1
J: TRBJ2-1
DNA: TGCAGTGCTCAACGACAGGGCGGCGATGAGCAGTTCTTC
CDR3: CSAQRQGGDEQFF

size: few
V: TRBV4-2
D: TRBD2
J: TRBJ2-1
DNA: TGTGCCAGCAGCCAAGACCCGGGGGGCGGGAGGCCCCCCCACAATGAGCAGTTCTTC
CDR3: CASSQDPGGGRPPHNEQFF

size: many
V: TRBV7-2
D: TRBD2
J: TRBJ2-7
DNA: TGTGCCAGCAGCCCAGGACTAGCGGGAGCGAGGGAGCAGTACTTC
CDR3: CASSPGLAGAREQYF